Below, 32 T cell receptor beta chains from the same sample are listed, as sequenced in a study of T cell repertoires in cytomegalovirus infection. TCRdb fed the reads into MiXCR, producing one record per CDR3 protein. Counted here are about half a million distinct CDR3 sequences, around 30% occurring once; the ten biggest clones make up about 17%. Their target antigens are unknown. Sample: cultured PBMCs, taken from culture after CMV antigen stimulation. The receptors stem from a human donor in good health (CMV status not recorded). Some clones in this sample may be carry-over from other donors' samples.

The sample holds a few counts of this clonotype. The chain is built from TRBV27 and TRBJ2-3, with 7 bases that match TRBD1. Germline V CDR1 and CDR2: MNHEY, SMNVEV (reference sequence). Trimming removed 7 bases from V and 5 bases from J; junction bases left unmatched: 18. The CDR3 covers 17 residues. The CDR3 loop is CASKSFSQGEGLDTQYF. Written as DNA, the CDR3 is TGTGCCAGCAAGTCCTTTAGCCAGGGGGAAGGCTTAGATACGCAGTATTTT.

This clonotype was observed a few times. V is TRBV6-5 and J is TRBJ2-3; TRBD2 agrees at 14 bases. The CDR3 consists of 14 residues. The V and J ends lost 6 bases and 6 bases, in that order; junction bases with no gene match: 2. Germline-derived CDR1 and CDR2 are MNHEY and SVGAGI. CDR3 DNA: TGTGCCAGCAGATGGACTAGCGGGGGGGATACGCAGTATTTT. Protein product: CASRWTSGGDTQYF.

CDR3 sequence (DNA): TGTGCCAGCAGCTTAGGCTTAACTAGCACAGATACGCAGTATTTT. This translates into CASSLGLTSTDTQYF. This chain uses TRBV7-3 with TRBJ2-3; D gene ambiguous. Trimming removed 2 bases at V and 0 bases at J, with 9 bases between. From germline, CDR1 is SGHTA and CDR2 FQGTGA. The CDR3 length is 15 residues.

The chain uses TRBV20-1 and TRBJ1-1, with TRBD1 as a possible D gene (6 bases). V gave up 4 bases and J gave up 5 bases, with 17 bases separating them. The length of the CDR3 is 14 residues. The V gene's germline CDR1 is DFQATT and CDR2 SNEGSKA (reference sequence). The CDR3 region has the DNA TGCAGTGCTATAAGGACAGATTGGAAGACTGAAGCTTTCTTT. Protein sequence: CSAIRTDWKTEAFF.

The chain combines TRBV29-1 with TRBJ2-3; 14 bases match TRBD2. V lost 5 bases and J lost 4; bases outside the gene matches: 8. This CDR3 is 16 amino acids long. CDR1 is SQVTM, CDR2 ANQGSEA, per germline. The CDR3 loop is CSVFGLTSGRADTQYF. The CDR3 DNA sequence: TGCAGCGTTTTTGGGCTGACTAGCGGGAGGGCAGATACGCAGTATTTT.

A few counts support this clonotype. J is TRBJ1-4 and V is TRBV19, with no clear D. The CDR3 runs 12 residues. Germline V gene data show CDR1 as LNHDA and CDR2 as SQIVND (reference sequence). Trimming removed 3 bases at V and 8 bases at J, with 7 bases between. The chain's CDR3 is CASSIRGEKLFF. The CDR3 DNA reads TGTGCCAGTAGTATCCGGGGAGAAAAACTGTTTTTT.

The J gene is TRBJ1-2, the V gene TRBV19, with TRBD1 identical over 9 bases. Germline CDR1 LNHDA, CDR2 SQIVND (reference sequence). V lost 6 bases and J lost 7; bases outside the gene matches: 18. The CDR3 spans 17 residues. The CDR3 protein is CASRRGSTGGEKGGYTF. The CDR3 bases are TGTGCCAGTAGAAGGGGATCAACAGGGGGCGAAAAGGGTGGCTACACCTTC.

The J gene is TRBJ2-1, the V gene TRBV15; 13 bases are a match to TRBD2. The germline V gene encodes CDR1 LNHNV and CDR2 YYDKDF (reference sequence). Germline trimming cut 8 bases from V and 1 base from J; bases unmatched to any gene: 8. The CDR3 is 17 amino acids. The CDR3: CATRTSGRLGSYNEQFF. The CDR3 nucleotides are TGTGCCACCCGGACTAGCGGGAGATTAGGATCCTACAATGAGCAGTTCTTC.

The V gene is TRBV4-3, the J gene TRBJ2-2; unclear D gene. Trimming took 0 bases from V and 1 from J, leaving 9 bases between them. Germline V gene lookup returns CDR1 LGHNA and CDR2 YSLEER. The CDR3 has 16 residues. The CDR3 sequence is CASSQDRLMNTGELFF. As DNA, the CDR3 is TGCGCCAGCAGCCAAGATCGGCTGATGAACACCGGGGAGCTGTTTTTT.

V usage is TRBV9 and J usage is TRBJ2-3; no reliable D call. Germline CDR1 is SGDLS and CDR2 is YYNGEE. Trimming shortened V by 4 bases and J by 1 base, and 10 bases separated the two germline ends. The CDR3 loop spans 14 amino acids. The CDR3 loop reads CASSLHKGTDTQYF. CDR3 sequence (DNA): TGTGCCAGCAGCCTCCATAAGGGCACAGATACGCAGTATTTT.

This chain uses TRBV5-1 with TRBJ1-2; D not resolved. Trimming stripped 0 bases from V and 8 bases from J, with 17 bases between. The CDR3 extends over 15 amino acids. CDR1 and CDR2 from the germline V gene are SGHRS and YFSETQ. The CDR3 nucleotides are TGCGCCAGCAGCTTGGAGTACGGCGTCTCAGACGGCTACACCTTC. It yields the protein CASSLEYGVSDGYTF.

This clonotype showed up just a few times. V is TRBV7-2 and J is TRBJ2-7; 8 bases map to TRBD1. The V and J ends lost 0 bases and 2 bases, in that order; junction bases with no gene match: 6. CDR3 length: 16 residues. Germline lookup yields CDR1 SGHTA and CDR2 FQGNSA. The CDR3 region is CASSLAGTGATYEQYF. CDR3 DNA sequence: TGTGCCAGCAGCTTAGCGGGGACAGGTGCCACCTACGAGCAGTACTTC.

This chain joins TRBV10-3 and TRBJ2-7; a weak D match, TRBD2 (6 bases). Looked up from germline, CDR1 is ENHRY and CDR2 is SYGVKD. The V end lost 0 bases, the J end lost 1 base, and 10 bases lay between the germline ends. The CDR3 extends over 15 amino acids. The CDR3 spells CAISESRERSYEQYF. CDR3 sequence (DNA): TGTGCCATCAGTGAGTCGCGGGAAAGATCCTACGAGCAGTACTTC.

V gene TRBV6-5 combines with J gene TRBJ1-1; D unclear. The CDR3 contains 14 residues. V lost 2 bases and J 1 base, leaving 8 bases between the germline ends. Germline V gene sequence: CDR1 MNHEY, CDR2 SVGAGI. The CDR3 loop reads CASSYETPNTEAFF. CDR3 coding DNA: TGTGCCAGCAGTTACGAGACACCGAACACTGAAGCTTTCTTT.

The chain joins TRBV12-3 or TRBV12-4 to TRBJ2-1; TRBD1 matches 8 bases. The CDR3 loop spans 13 amino acids. V lost 6 bases and J lost 10; bases outside the gene matches: 8. Written as DNA, the CDR3 is TGTGCCAGCAGCCTGGGACAGGTGCGGGAGCAGTTCTTC. Encoded protein: CASSLGQVREQFF.

In its sample, this clonotype was seen a few times. The chain is built from TRBV5-4 and TRBJ1-2; TRBD1 is a possible D gene (6 bases). The CDR3 loop spans 14 amino acids. CDR1 SGHNT and CDR2 YYREEE come from the germline V gene (reference sequence). V dropped 4 bases and J dropped 6 bases, with 16 bases sitting between them. The CDR3 DNA sequence: TGTGCCAGCAGCAATATTGGGGGGGCGCATGGCTACACCTTC. Encoded protein: CASSNIGGAHGYTF.

This clonotype occurred a few times. This chain links TRBV7-2 with TRBJ2-1; 7 bases agree with TRBD2. Germline V gives CDR1 SGHTA, CDR2 FQGNSA. The CDR3 is 14 amino acids. V lost 0 bases to trimming and J lost 6 bases; unmatched junction nucleotides: 2. This CDR3 is CASSLAGGVNEQFF. In DNA, the CDR3 is TGTGCCAGCAGCTTAGCGGGAGGGGTCAATGAGCAGTTCTTC.

The chain couples TRBV28 to TRBJ1-6; 8 positions agree with TRBD1. The V gene's germline CDR1 is MDHEN and CDR2 SYDVKM. V gave up 4 bases and J gave up 7 bases; unmatched junction bases: 24. CDR3 size: 21 residues. CDR3 loop: CASSSTLSGTGHLLSNSPLHF. The CDR3 nucleotides are TGTGCCAGCAGTTCAACCCTATCCGGGACAGGACACCTACTGTCAAATTCACCCCTCCACTTT.

The chain employs TRBV5-1 and TRBJ1-4; TRBD1 might be the D (5 bases). CDR3 length equals 14 residues. Germline loops: CDR1 SGHRS, CDR2 YFSETQ. V lost 0 bases and J lost 8, with 11 bases in between. The CDR3 protein is CASSLARPGEKLFF. CDR3 sequence (DNA): TGCGCCAGCAGCTTGGCCAGGCCAGGGGAAAAACTGTTTTTT.

The CDR3 bases are TGTGCCAGCAGCTTGGCCGGGGTACGGTCCTACAATGAGCAGTTCTTC. Its translation: CASSLAGVRSYNEQFF. The chain recombines TRBV5-4 with TRBJ2-1; perhaps TRBD2 as D (5 bases). Looked up from germline, CDR1 is SGHNT and CDR2 is YYREEE (reference sequence). The CDR3 extends over 16 amino acids. Trimming left V 0 bases short and J 1 base short, with 11 bases between.

This clonotype showed up just a few times. This chain links TRBV7-2 with TRBJ2-1, with a weak D call TRBD1 (6 bases). The germline CDR1 and CDR2 sequences are SGHTA and FQGNSA. The CDR3 contains 12 residues. The V end lost 1 base, the J end lost 10 bases, and 8 bases lay between the germline ends. CDR3 nucleotides: TGTGCCAGCAGCTTAGAGCAGGGGGAGCAGTTCTTC. Translation: CASSLEQGEQFF. The whole variable domain, filled in from reference TRBV7-2 and TRBJ2-1, reads GAGVSQSPSNKVTEKGKDVELRCDPISGHTALYWYRQSLGQGLEFLIYFQGNSAPDKSGLPSDRFSAERTGGSVSTLTIQRTQQEDSAVYLCASSLEQGEQFFGPGTRLTVL.

This clonotype showed up many times. The chain employs TRBV12-3 or TRBV12-4 and TRBJ2-1; maybe TRBD2 (5 bases). The V end was cut by 6 bases, the J end by 1 base, with 16 bases between. This CDR3 contains 16 residues. CDR3 region: CASSSGLTQSYNEQFF. CDR3 DNA: TGTGCCAGCAGCTCAGGACTGACGCAATCCTACAATGAGCAGTTCTTC.

The chain recombines TRBV12-3 or TRBV12-4 with TRBJ1-5; D may be TRBD1 (5 bases). Trimming pared 7 bases from V and 4 bases from J, leaving 17 bases between. The CDR3 extends over 15 amino acids. The CDR3 DNA is TGTGCCAGCACCTCGGGGGAGTCTTTAAATCAGCCCCAGCATTTT. Translated, it gives CASTSGESLNQPQHF.

The J gene is TRBJ2-7, the V gene TRBV7-2; a weak D match, TRBD2 (6 bases). Trimming took 1 base from V and 4 from J, leaving 14 bases between them. Germline V gene data show CDR1 as SGHTA and CDR2 as FQGNSA. This CDR3 has 15 amino acids. In nucleotides, the CDR3 is TGTGCCAGCAGCTTAGGGGTAGCGGCATTATACGAGCAGTACGTC. It encodes CASSLGVAALYEQYV.

The chain employs TRBV6-2 or TRBV6-3 and TRBJ1-5; D gene unclear. V lost 4 bases to trimming and J lost 8 bases, with 18 bases between them. The CDR3 covers 15 residues. Germline assignment: CDR1 MNHEY and CDR2 SVGEGT. The DNA of the CDR3 is TGTGCCAGCAGTTCATCGGTCGTCCGGATCGAGCCCCAGCATTTT. Translated, it gives CASSSSVVRIEPQHF.

The CDR3: CASSSGTAPNGYTF. The CDR3 bases are TGTGCCAGCAGTTCCGGGACAGCCCCAAATGGCTACACCTTC. The chain couples TRBV28 to TRBJ1-2, with 7 positions matching TRBD1. The ends lost 4 bases at V and 6 bases at J; junction bases unmatched: 8. This CDR3 comprises 14 residues. Germline V gene data show CDR1 as MDHEN and CDR2 as SYDVKM.

This rearrangement joins TRBV7-2 to TRBJ1-2; D possibly corresponds to TRBD1 (6 bases). V was pared by 3 bases and J by 5 bases, with 10 bases between. Germline V gives CDR1 SGHTA, CDR2 FQGNSA. CDR3 size: 13 residues. CDR3 sequence (DNA): TGTGCCAGCAGCTTCGGACAGATGTATGGCTACACCTTC. Translated, it gives CASSFGQMYGYTF.

This clonotype was detected a few times. The chain recombines TRBV12-3 or TRBV12-4 with TRBJ2-3, with 11 bases that match TRBD2. CDR3 length: 14 amino acids. The V gene end was trimmed by 7 bases and the J gene end by 13 bases; junction bases not matched to a gene: 13. The DNA of the CDR3 is TGTGCCAGCACCGAAACTAGCGGGGGTAGACTCGAGTATTTT. It translates to CASTETSGGRLEYF.

In this sample, this clonotype turned up once. V is TRBV11-2 and J is TRBJ2-3; D gene uncertain. Germline CDR1 and CDR2: SGHAT and FQNNGV. The CDR3 spans 15 residues. Deletions cut 2 bases from V and 4 bases from J, with 13 bases between. CDR3 nucleotide sequence: TGTGCCAGCAGCTTATTGAGGTCTTCAGCAGATACGCAGTATTTT. Translating it yields CASSLLRSSADTQYF.

The chain is built from TRBV19 and TRBJ2-1; the D gene is possibly TRBD2 (6 bases). CDR3 length: 14 residues. Germline V lookup: CDR1 LNHDA, CDR2 SQIVND (reference sequence). V lost 3 bases and J 10 bases, leaving 16 bases between the germline ends. The CDR3 sequence is CASSILRDSGEQFF. In DNA, the CDR3 is TGTGCCAGTAGTATTTTGCGGGACTCGGGAGAGCAGTTCTTC.

V and J are TRBV14 and TRBJ2-1, with D possibly TRBD2 on 5 matching bases. The CDR3 covers 15 residues. Between the trimmed V and J ends, which lost 1 base and 9 bases, there was a span of 16 bases. Germline loops: CDR1 SGHDN, CDR2 FVKESK. CDR3 in DNA: TGTGCCAGCAGCCAAGTCGAGCGGCAACTGACTGAGCAGTTCTTC. This codes for CASSQVERQLTEQFF.

The chain is built from TRBV7-8 and TRBJ1-3; unclear D gene. Trimming took 1 base from V and 2 from J, leaving 9 bases between them. Germline CDR1 and CDR2: SGHVS and FQNEAQ. This CDR3 comprises 15 residues. For the CDR3, the DNA is TGTGCCAGCAGCTTAGGGGCGGCAACTGGAAACACCATATATTTT. Translated, it gives CASSLGAATGNTIYF.